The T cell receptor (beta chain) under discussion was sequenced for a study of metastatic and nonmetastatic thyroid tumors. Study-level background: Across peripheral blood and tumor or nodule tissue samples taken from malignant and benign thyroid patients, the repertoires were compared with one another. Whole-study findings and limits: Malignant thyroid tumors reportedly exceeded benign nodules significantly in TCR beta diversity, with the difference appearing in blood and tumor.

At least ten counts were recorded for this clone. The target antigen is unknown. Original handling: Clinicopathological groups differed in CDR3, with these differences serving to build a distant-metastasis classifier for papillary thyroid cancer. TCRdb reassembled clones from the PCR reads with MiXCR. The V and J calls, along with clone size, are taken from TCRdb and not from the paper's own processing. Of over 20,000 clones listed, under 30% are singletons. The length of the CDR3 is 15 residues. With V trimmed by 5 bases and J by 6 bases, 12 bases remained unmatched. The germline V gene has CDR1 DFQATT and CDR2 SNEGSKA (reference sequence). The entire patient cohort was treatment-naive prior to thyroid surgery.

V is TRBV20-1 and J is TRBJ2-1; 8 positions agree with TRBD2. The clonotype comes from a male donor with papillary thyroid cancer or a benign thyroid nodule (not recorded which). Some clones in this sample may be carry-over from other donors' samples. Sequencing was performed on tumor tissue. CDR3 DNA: TGCAGTGCTTCCTTTAGCGGGGAGGGTGGCAATGAGCAGTTCTTC. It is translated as CSASFSGEGGNEQFF.